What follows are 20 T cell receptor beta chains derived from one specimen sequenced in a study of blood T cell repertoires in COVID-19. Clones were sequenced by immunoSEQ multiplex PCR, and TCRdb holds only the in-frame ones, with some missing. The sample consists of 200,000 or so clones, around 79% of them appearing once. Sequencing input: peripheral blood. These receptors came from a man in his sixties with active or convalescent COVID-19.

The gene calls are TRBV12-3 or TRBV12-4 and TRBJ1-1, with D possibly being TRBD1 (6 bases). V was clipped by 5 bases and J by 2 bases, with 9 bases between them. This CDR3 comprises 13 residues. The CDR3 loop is CASSPQGNTEAFF. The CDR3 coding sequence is TGTGCCAGCAGTCCACAGGGAAACACTGAAGCTTTCTTT.

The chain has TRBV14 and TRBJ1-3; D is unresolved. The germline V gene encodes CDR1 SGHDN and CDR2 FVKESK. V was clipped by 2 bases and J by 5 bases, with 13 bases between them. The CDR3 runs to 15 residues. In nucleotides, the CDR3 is TGTGCCAGCAGCCAAAGAGCCGGGATGAGAAACACCATATATTTT. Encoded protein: CASSQRAGMRNTIYF.

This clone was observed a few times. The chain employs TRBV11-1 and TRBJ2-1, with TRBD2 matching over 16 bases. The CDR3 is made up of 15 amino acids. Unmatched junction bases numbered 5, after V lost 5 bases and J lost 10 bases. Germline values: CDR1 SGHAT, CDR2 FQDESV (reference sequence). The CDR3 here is CASSPGLAGGREQFF. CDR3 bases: TGTGCCAGCAGCCCGGGACTAGCGGGAGGGCGAGAGCAGTTCTTC.

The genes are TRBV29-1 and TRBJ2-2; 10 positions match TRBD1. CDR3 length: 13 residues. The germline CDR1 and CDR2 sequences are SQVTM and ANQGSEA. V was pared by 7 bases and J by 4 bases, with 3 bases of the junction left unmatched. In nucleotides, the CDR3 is TGCAGCGCCGGGACAGGGGTCACCGGGGAGCTGTTTTTT. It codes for CSAGTGVTGELFF.

CDR3 amino acids: CASSLVPGGGDEQFF. The CDR3 DNA reads as TGTGCCAGCAGCTTAGTGCCGGGAGGTGGCGATGAGCAGTTCTTC. The chain employs TRBV7-3 and TRBJ2-1, with 7 bases identical to TRBD2. This CDR3 has 15 residues. Germline V lookup: CDR1 SGHTA, CDR2 FQGTGA. Trimming took 2 bases from V and 8 from J; bases not matched to a gene: 9.

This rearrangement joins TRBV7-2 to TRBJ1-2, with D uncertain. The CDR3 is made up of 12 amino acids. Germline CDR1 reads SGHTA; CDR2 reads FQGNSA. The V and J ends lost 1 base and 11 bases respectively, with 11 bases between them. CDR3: CASSLGSGSYTF. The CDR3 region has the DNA TGTGCCAGCAGCTTAGGTTCCGGGAGTTACACCTTC.

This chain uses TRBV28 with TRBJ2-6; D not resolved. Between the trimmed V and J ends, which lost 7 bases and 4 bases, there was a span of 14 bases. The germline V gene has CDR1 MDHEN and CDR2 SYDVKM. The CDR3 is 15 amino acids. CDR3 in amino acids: CASIAPRRGANVLTF. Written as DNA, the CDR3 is TGTGCCAGCATCGCGCCTAGACGAGGGGCCAACGTCCTGACTTTC.

The CDR3 sequence is CASSPRDSIAFF. DNA for the CDR3: TGTGCCAGCAGCCCCCGGGACAGCATTGCTTTCTTT. V gene TRBV5-4 combines with J gene TRBJ1-1; 7 nucleotides match TRBD1. CDR1 SGHNT and CDR2 YYREEE come from the germline V gene (reference sequence). J lost 11 bases, V lost 4 bases, and 8 bases had no gene match. The CDR3 is made up of 12 amino acids. Variable domain in full (rest from reference TRBV5-4 and TRBJ1-1): ETGVTQSPTHLIKTRGQQVTLRCSSQSGHNTVSWYQQALGQGPQFIFQYYREEENGRGNFPPRFSGLQFPNYSSELNVNALELDDSALYLCASSPRDSIAFFGQGTRLTVV.

CDR3 loop: CASSLGLAGGSTDTQYF. The CDR3 DNA follows: TGCGCCAGCAGCTTGGGACTAGCGGGAGGGAGCACAGATACGCAGTATTTT. This chain uses TRBV5-1 with TRBJ2-3; 14 bases are shared with TRBD2. This CDR3 region has 17 residues. The V gene's germline CDR1 is SGHRS and CDR2 YFSETQ. The junction had 0 bases not matched to a gene; V was cut back by 0 bases and J by 0 bases.

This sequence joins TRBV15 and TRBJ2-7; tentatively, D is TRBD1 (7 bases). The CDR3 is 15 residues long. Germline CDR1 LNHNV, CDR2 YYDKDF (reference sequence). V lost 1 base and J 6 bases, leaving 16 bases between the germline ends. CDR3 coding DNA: TGTGCCACCAGCAGAGGACAGGGAGGACTCGCCGAGCAGTACTTC. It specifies CATSRGQGGLAEQYF.

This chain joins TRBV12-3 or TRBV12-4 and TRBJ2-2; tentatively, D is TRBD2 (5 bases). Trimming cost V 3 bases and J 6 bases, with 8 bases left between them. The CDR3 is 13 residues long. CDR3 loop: CASSFGGPGELFF. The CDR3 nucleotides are TGTGCCAGCAGTTTTGGAGGTCCCGGGGAGCTGTTTTTT.

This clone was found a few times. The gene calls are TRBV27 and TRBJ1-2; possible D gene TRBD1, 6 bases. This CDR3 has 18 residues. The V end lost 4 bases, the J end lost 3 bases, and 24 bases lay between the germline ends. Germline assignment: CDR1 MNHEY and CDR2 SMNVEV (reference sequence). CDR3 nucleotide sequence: TGTGCCAGCAGTTCCCCCATCGGGACACACCCGGATCACTATGGCTACACCTTC. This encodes CASSSPIGTHPDHYGYTF.

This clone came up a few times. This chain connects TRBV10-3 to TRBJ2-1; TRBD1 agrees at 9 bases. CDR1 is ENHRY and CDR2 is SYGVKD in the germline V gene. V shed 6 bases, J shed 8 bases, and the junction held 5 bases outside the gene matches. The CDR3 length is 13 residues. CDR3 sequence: CAIRGRTGDEQFF. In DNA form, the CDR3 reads TGTGCCATCAGGGGCCGGACAGGGGATGAGCAGTTCTTC.

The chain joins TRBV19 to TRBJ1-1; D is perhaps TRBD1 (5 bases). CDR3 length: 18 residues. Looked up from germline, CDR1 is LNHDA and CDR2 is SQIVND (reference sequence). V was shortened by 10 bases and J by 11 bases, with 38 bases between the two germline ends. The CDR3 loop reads CATTEMAGVNILVSPAFF. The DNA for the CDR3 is TGTGCCACGACCGAAATGGCGGGGGTAAATATTTTGGTATCCCCGGCTTTCTTT.

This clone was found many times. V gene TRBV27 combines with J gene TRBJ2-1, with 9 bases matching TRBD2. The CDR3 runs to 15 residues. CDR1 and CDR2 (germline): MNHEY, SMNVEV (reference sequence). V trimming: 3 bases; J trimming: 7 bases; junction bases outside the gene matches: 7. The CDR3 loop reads CASSFSGGGSNEQFF. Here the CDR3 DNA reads TGTGCCAGCAGTTTTAGCGGGGGAGGGTCAAATGAGCAGTTCTTC.

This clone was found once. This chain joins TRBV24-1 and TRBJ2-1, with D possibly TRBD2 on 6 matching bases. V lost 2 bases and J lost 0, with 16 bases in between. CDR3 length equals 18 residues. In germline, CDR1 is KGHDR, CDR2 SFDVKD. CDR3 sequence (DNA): TGTGCCACCAGTGATTCGACTAGTTATGAATACTCCTACAATGAGCAGTTCTTC. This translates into CATSDSTSYEYSYNEQFF.

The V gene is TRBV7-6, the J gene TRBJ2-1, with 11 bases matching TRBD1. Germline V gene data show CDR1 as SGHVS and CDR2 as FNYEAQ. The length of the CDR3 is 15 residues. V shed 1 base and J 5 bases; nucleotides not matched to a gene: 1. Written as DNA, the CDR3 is TGTGCCAGCAGCTTAGTGGGACAGGGGGACAATGAGCAGTTCTTC. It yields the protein CASSLVGQGDNEQFF.

The CDR3 DNA follows: TGTGCCAGCAGTTACTCGGATGACAGGGCTTGGGAGACCCAGTACTTC. The encoded protein is CASSYSDDRAWETQYF. This chain connects TRBV6-5 to TRBJ2-5, with TRBD1 matching 7 bases. The germline CDR1 and CDR2 sequences are MNHEY and SVGAGI. The CDR3 loop spans 16 amino acids. J was trimmed by 5 bases and V by 0 bases; bases with no gene match: 9.

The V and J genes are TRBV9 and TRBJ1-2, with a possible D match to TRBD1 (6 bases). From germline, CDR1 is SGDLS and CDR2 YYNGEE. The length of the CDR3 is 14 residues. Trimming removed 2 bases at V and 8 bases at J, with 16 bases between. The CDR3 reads CASSVGDRTNGYTF. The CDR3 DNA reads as TGTGCCAGCAGCGTGGGAGACAGGACAAACGGCTACACCTTC.

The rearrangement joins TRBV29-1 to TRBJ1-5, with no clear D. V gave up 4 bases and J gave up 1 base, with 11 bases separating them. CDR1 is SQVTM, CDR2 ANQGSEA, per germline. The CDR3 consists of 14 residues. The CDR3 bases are TGCAGCGTTGTATCGGCGGGCAGCAATCAGCCCCAGCATTTT. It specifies CSVVSAGSNQPQHF.